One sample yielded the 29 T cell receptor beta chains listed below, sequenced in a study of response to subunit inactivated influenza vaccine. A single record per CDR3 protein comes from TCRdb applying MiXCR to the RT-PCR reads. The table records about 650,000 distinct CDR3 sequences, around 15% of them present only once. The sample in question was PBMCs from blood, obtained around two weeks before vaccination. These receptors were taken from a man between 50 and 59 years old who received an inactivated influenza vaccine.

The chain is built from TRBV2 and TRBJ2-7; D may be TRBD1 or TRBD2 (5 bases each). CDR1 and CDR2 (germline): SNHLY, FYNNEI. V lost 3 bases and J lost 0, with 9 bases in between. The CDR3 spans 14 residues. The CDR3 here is CASSEGVNSYEQYF. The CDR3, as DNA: TGTGCCAGCAGTGAGGGGGTTAACTCCTACGAGCAGTACTTC.

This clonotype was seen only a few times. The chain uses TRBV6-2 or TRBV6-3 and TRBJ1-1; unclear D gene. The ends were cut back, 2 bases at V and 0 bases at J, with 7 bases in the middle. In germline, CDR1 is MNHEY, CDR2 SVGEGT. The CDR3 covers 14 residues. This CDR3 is CASSYGFMNTEAFF. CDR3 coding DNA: TGTGCCAGCAGTTACGGTTTCATGAACACTGAAGCTTTCTTT.

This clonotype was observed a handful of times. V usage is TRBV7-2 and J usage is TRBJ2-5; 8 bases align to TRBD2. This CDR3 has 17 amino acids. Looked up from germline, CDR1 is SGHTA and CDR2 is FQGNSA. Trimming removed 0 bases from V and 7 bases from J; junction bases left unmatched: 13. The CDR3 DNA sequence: TGTGCCAGCAGCTTAGCCCCCCCCTGGACGGGAGGGGGGACCCAGTACTTC. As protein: CASSLAPPWTGGGTQYF.

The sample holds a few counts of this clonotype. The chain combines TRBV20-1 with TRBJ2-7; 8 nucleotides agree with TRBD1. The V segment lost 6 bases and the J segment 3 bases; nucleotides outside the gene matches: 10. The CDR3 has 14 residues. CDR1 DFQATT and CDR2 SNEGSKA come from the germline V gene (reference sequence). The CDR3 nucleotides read TGCAGTGCCTCCAGCCTAGGACAGGGCTACGAGCAGTACTTC. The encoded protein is CSASSLGQGYEQYF.

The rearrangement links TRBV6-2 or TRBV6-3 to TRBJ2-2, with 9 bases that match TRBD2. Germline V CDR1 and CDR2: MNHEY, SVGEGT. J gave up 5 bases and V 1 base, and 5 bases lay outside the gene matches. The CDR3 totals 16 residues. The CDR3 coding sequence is TGTGCCAGCAGTTACTATCCTAGCGGGGTAACCGGGGAGCTGTTTTTT. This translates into CASSYYPSGVTGELFF.

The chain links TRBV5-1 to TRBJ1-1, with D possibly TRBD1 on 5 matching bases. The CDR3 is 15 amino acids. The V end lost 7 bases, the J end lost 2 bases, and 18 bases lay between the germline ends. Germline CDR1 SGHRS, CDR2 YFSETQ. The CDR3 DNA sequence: TGCGCCAGCCGCGACACGGACACATCTAACACTGAAGCTTTCTTT. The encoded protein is CASRDTDTSNTEAFF.

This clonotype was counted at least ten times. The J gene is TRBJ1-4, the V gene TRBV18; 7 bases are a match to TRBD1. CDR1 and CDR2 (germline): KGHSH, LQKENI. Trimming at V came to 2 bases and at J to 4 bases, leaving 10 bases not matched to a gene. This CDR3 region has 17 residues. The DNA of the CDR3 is TGTGCCAGCTCACCAATCACTGCGGGACAGATTAATGAAAAACTGTTTTTT. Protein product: CASSPITAGQINEKLFF.

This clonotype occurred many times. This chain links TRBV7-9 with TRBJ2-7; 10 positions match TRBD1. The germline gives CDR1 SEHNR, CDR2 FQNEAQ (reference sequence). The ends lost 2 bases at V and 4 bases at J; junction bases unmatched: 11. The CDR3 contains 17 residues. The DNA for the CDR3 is TGTGCCAGCAGCTTAACAATTCGACAGGGGGCGCCTTACGAGCAGTACTTC. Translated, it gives CASSLTIRQGAPYEQYF. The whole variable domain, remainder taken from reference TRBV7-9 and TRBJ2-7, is DTGVSQNPRHKITKRGQNVTFRCDPISEHNRLYWYRQTLGQGPEFLTYFQNEAQLEKSRLLSDRFSAERPKGSFSTLEIQRTEQGDSAMYLCASSLTIRQGAPYEQYFGPGTRLTVT.

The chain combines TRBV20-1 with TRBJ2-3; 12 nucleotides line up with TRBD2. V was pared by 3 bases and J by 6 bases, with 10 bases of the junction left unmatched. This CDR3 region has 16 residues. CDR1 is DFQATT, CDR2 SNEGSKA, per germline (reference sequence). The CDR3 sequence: CSASRLAGGPSDTQYF. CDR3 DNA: TGCAGTGCTAGTAGGCTAGCGGGAGGGCCAAGCGATACGCAGTATTTT.

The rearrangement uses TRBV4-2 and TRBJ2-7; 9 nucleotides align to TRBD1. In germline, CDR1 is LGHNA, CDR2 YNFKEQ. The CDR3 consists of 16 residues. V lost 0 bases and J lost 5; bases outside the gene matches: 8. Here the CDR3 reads CASSQDGLQGADEQYF. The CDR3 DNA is TGTGCCAGCAGCCAAGACGGTTTACAGGGGGCGGACGAGCAGTACTTC.

In DNA form, the CDR3 reads TGTGCCAGCAGTTTGACAGTCCCGAGTCCCTACAATGAGCAGTTCTTC. Protein: CASSLTVPSPYNEQFF. This chain connects TRBV6-5 to TRBJ2-1, with a tentative D call TRBD1 (5 bases). The CDR3 spans 16 residues. Trimming stripped 4 bases from V and 2 bases from J, with 15 bases between. CDR1 and CDR2 (germline): MNHEY, SVGAGI.

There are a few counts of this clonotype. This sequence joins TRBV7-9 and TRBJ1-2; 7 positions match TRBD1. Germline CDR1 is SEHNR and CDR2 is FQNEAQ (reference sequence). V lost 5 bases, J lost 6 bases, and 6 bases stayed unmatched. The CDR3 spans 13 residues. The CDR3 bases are TGTGCCAGCAGCCCGCAGACAGGGAATGGCTACACCTTC. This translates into CASSPQTGNGYTF.

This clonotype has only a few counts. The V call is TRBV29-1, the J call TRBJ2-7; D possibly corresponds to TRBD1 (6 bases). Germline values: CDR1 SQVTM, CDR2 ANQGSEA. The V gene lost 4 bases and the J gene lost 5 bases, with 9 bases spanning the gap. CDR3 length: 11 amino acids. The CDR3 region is CSVGEGDEQYF. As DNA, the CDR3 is TGCAGCGTTGGCGAGGGGGACGAGCAGTACTTC.

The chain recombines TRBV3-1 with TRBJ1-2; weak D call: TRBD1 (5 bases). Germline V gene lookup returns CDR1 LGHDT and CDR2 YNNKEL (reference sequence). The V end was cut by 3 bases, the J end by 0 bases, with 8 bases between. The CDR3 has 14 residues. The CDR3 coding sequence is TGTGCCAGCAGCCAGGGGCGATCTAACTATGGCTACACCTTC. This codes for CASSQGRSNYGYTF.

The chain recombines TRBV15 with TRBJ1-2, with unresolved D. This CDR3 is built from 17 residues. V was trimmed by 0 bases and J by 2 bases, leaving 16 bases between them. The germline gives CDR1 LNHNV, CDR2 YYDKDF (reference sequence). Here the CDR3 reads CATSRDRRTEPNYGYTF. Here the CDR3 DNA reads TGTGCCACCAGCAGAGATCGTCGTACCGAGCCCAACTATGGCTACACCTTC.

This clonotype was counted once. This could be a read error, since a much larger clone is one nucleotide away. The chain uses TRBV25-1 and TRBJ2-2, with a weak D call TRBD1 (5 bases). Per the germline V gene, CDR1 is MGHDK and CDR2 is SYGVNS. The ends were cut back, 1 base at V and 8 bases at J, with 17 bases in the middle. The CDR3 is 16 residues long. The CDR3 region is CASSEFPRASRGELFF. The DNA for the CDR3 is TGTGCCAGCAGTGAATTTCCCAGGGCCAGTAGGGGGGAGCTGTTTTTT.

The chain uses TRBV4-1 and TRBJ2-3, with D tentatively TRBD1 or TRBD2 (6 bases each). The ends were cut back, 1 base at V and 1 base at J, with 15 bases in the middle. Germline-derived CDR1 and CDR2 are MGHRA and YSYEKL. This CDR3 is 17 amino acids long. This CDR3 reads CASSQGERGAGTDTQYF. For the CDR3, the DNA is TGCGCCAGCAGCCAAGGGGAGAGGGGGGCTGGCACAGATACGCAGTATTTT.

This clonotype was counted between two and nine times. CDR3 nucleotide sequence: TGTGCCACCAGCAGGGACATCGGAGAGACCCAGTACTTC. The encoded protein is CATSRDIGETQYF. The chain carries TRBV15 and TRBJ2-5, with D possibly matching TRBD1 (5 bases). Germline assignment: CDR1 LNHNV and CDR2 YYDKDF (reference sequence). V gave up 3 bases and J gave up 4 bases, with 9 bases separating them. There are 13 residues in the CDR3. Complete variable domain (other parts from reference TRBV15 and TRBJ2-5): DAMVIQNPRYQVTQFGKPVTLSCSQTLNHNVMYWYQQKSSQAPKLLFHYYDKDFNNEADTPDNFQSRRPNTSFCFLDIRSPGLGDTAMYLCATSRDIGETQYFGPGTRLLVL.

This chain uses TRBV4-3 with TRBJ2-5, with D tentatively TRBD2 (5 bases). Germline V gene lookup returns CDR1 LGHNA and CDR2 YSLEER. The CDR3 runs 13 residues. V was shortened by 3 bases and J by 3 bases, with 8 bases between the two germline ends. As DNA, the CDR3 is TGCGCCAGCAGCCACATCGGGGAAGAGACCCAGTACTTC. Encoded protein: CASSHIGEETQYF.

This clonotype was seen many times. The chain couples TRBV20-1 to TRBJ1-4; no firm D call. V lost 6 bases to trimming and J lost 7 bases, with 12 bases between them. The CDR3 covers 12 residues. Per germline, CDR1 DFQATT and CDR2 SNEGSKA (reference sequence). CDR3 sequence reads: CSAPQAGEKLFF. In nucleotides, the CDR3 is TGCAGTGCACCACAAGCGGGTGAAAAACTGTTTTTT.

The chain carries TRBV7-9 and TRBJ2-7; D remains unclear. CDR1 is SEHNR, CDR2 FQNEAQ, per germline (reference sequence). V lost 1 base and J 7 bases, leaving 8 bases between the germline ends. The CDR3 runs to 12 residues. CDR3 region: CASSLGAWEQYF. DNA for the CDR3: TGTGCCAGCAGCTTAGGGGCGTGGGAGCAGTACTTC.

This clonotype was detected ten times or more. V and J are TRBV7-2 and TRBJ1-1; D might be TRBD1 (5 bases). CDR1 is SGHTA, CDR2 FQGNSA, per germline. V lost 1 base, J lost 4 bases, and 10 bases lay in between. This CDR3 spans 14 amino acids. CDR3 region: CASSLVSGGTEAFF. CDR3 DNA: TGTGCCAGCAGCTTAGTGTCGGGGGGCACTGAAGCTTTCTTT.

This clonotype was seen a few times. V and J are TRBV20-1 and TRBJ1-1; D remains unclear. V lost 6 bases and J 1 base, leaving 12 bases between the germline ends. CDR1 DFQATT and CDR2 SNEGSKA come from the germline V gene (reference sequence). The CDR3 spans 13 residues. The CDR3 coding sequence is TGCAGTGCCGCCGATGACCCGAACACTGAAGCTTTCTTT. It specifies CSAADDPNTEAFF.

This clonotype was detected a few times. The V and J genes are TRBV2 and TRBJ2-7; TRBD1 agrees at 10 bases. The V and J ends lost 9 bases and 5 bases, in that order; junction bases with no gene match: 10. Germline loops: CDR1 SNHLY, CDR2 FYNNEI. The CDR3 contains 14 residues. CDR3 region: CASLTGTGDHEQYF. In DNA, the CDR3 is TGTGCCAGTCTCACCGGGACAGGGGACCACGAGCAGTACTTC. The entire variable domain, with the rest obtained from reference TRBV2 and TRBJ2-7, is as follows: EPEVTQTPSHQVTQMGQEVILRCVPISNHLYFYWYRQILGQKVEFLVSFYNNEISEKSEIFDDQFSVERPDGSNFTLKIRSTKLEDSAMYFCASLTGTGDHEQYFGPGTRLTVT.

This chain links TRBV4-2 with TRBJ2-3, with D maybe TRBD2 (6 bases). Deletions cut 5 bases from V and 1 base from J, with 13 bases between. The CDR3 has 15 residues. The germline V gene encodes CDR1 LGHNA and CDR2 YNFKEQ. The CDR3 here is CASSYRDFRTDTQYF. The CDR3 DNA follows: TGTGCCAGCAGCTACCGGGACTTCCGCACAGATACGCAGTATTTT.

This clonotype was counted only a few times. CDR3: CATSRVTGNTEAFF. The CDR3 DNA sequence: TGTGCCACCAGCAGAGTAACAGGGAACACTGAAGCTTTCTTT. This sequence joins TRBV15 and TRBJ1-1; perhaps TRBD1 as D (5 bases). The CDR3 totals 14 residues. Between the trimmed V and J ends, which lost 1 base and 1 base, there was a span of 7 bases. Germline-derived CDR1 and CDR2 are LNHNV and YYDKDF (reference sequence).

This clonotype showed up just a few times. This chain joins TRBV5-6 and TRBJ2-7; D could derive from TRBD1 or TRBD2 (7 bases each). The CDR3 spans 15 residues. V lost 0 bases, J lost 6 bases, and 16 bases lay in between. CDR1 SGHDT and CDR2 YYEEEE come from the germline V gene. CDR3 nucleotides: TGTGCCAGCAGCTTGGATCCAGGGGGGGTTTTCGAGCAGTACTTC. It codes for CASSLDPGGVFEQYF.

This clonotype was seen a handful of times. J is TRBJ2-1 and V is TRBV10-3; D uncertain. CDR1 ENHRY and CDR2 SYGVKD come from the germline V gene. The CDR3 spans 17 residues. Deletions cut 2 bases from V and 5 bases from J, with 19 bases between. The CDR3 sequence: CAISETFIVRKDNEQFF. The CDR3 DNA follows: TGTGCCATCAGTGAGACCTTCATAGTTAGGAAGGACAATGAGCAGTTCTTC.

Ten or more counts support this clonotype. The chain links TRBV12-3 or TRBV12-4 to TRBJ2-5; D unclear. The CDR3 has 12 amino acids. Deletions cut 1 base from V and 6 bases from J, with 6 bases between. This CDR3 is CASSLGHKTQYF. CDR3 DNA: TGTGCCAGCAGTTTAGGGCACAAGACCCAGTACTTC.